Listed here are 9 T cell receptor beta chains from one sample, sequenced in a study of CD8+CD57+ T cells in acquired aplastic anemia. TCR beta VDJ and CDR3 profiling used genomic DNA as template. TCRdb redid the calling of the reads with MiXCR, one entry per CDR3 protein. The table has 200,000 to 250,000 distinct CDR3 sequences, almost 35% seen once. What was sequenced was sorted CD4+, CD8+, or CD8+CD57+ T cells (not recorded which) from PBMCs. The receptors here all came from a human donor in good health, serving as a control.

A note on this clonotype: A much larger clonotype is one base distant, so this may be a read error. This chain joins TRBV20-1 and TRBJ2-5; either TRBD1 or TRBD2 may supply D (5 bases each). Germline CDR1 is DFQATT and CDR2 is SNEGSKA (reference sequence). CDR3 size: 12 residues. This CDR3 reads CSAATWDETRYF. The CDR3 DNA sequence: TGCAGTGCCGCTACATGGGACGAGACCCGGTACTTC.

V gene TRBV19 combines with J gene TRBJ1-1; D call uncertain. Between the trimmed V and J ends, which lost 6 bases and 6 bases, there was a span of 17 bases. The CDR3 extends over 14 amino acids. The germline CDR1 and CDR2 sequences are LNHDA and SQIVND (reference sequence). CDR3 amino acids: CASRAGFKSSEAFF. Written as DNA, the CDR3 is TGTGCCAGTAGAGCGGGGTTTAAAAGTTCTGAAGCTTTCTTT.

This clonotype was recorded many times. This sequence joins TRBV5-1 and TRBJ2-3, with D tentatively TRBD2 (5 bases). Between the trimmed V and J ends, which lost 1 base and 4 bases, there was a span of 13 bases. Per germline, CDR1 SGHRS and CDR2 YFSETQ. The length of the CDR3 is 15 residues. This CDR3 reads CASSLPLENPDTQYF. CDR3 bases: TGCGCCAGCAGCTTGCCACTAGAGAACCCAGATACGCAGTATTTT.

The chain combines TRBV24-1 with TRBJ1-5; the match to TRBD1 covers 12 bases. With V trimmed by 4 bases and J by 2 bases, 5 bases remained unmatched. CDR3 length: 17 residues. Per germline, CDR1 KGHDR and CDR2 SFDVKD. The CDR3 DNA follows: TGTGCCACCAGTGAAAGGGACAGGGGGCTGCGCAATCAGCCCCAGCATTTT. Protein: CATSERDRGLRNQPQHF.

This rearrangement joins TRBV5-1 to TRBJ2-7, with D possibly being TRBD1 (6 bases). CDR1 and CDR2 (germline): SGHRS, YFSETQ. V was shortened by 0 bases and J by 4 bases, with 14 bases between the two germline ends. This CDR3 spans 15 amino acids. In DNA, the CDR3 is TGCGCCAGCAGCTTGGGAGACCAAGGGGGATACGAGCAGTACTTC. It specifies CASSLGDQGGYEQYF.

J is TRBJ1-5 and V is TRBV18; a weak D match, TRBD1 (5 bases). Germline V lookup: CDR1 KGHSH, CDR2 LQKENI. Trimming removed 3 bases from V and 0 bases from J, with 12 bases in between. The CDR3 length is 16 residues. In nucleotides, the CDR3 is TGTGCCAGCTCACCGCGGGACGCGGATAGCAATCAGCCCCAGCATTTT. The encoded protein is CASSPRDADSNQPQHF.

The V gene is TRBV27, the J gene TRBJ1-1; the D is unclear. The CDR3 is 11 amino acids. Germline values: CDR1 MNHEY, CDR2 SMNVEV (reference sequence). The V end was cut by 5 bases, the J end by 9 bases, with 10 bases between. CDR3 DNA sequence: TGTGCCAGCAGTGCCAGAAATAAAGCTTTCTTT. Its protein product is CASSARNKAFF.

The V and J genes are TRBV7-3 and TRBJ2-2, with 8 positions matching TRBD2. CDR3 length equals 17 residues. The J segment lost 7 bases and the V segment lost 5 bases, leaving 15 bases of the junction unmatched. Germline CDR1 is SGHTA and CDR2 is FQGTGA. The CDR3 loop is CASSRTPGGERVGELFF. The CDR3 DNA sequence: TGTGCCAGCAGCCGAACTCCGGGAGGGGAGAGGGTCGGGGAGCTGTTTTTT.

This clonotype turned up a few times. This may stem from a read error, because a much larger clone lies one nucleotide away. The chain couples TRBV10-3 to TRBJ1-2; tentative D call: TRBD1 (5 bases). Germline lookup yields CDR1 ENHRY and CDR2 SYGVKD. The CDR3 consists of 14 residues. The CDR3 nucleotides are TGTGCCAGCAGTTATGGCAGGGCGCCTGGCGGCTACACCTTC. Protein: CASSYGRAPGGYTF.